This is a list of T cell receptor beta chains from one sample in a study of T cell responses to AZD1222 COVID-19 vaccine. Sequencing used immunoSEQ multiplex PCR; TCRdb keeps in-frame clones, though not all of them. This table holds approximately 140,000 clones, approximately 92% found once. This material consisted of peripheral blood, taken 28 days after the second AZD1222 dose. These receptors all stem from an adult who received the AZD1222 COVID-19 vaccine. The CDR3 runs from the conserved cysteine through the conserved F or W. The order of the fields is J gene, D gene, clone size, V gene, CDR3 protein, CDR3 DNA. The D gene is left open where the match is weak. Not every row has a clone size; where given, it reads once, few, many or a size class.

TRBJ2-3	.	.	TRBV3-1/TRBV3-2	CASSQEDTRNF	TGTGCCAGCAGCCAAGAGGACACTAGGAATTTT
TRBJ2-5	TRBD1	.	TRBV27	CASSLDRGQETQYF	TGTGCCAGCAGTTTAGACAGGGGTCAAGAGACCCAGTACTTC
TRBJ1-1	.	.	TRBV5-1	CASSLATLTEAFF	TGCGCCAGCAGCTTGGCTACCTTAACTGAAGCTTTCTTT
TRBJ2-6	.	.	TRBV3-1/TRBV3-2	CASSQDRGAGANVLTF	TGTGCCAGCAGCCAAGATCGCGGGGCTGGGGCCAACGTCCTGACTTTC
TRBJ1-4	.	.	TRBV27	CASSSGAGRREKLFF	TGTGCCAGCAGCTCAGGGGCAGGGAGGAGGGAAAAACTGTTTTTT
TRBJ2-5	.	.	TRBV27	CASSPSIQPGETQYF	TGTGCCAGCAGCCCCTCTATCCAGCCGGGCGAGACCCAGTACTTC
TRBJ1-6	.	.	TRBV12-5	CASGRSLRVSYNSPLHF	TGTGCTAGTGGTCGCTCGCTCAGGGTTTCCTATAATTCACCCCTCCACTTT
TRBJ2-3	.	.	TRBV25-1	CASAQGGGTDTQYF	TGTGCCAGCGCACAGGGGGGGGGCACAGATACGCAGTATTTT
TRBJ2-2	.	.	TRBV19	CASSIDPLGAGELFF	TGTGCCAGTAGTATAGACCCCCTCGGGGCCGGGGAGCTGTTTTTT
TRBJ2-5	TRBD2	.	TRBV5-1	CASSLGSSGSSETQYF	TGCGCCAGCAGCTTGGGGTCTAGCGGGAGTTCAGAGACCCAGTACTTC
TRBJ2-7	TRBD1	.	TRBV4-2	CASSQERDRGEQYF	TGTGCCAGCAGCCAAGAAAGGGACAGAGGCGAGCAGTACTTC
TRBJ2-7	.	.	TRBV29-1	CSVEDTQGGKQYF	TGCAGCGTTGAAGATACCCAGGGCGGGAAGCAGTACTTC
TRBJ1-6	.	.	TRBV9	CASSVGSGNSYNSPLHF	TGTGCCAGCAGCGTAGGTAGTGGAAACTCCTATAATTCACCCCTCCACTTT
TRBJ2-3	.	once	TRBV6-5	CASSYSGSSTDTQYF	TGTGCCAGCAGTTACTCAGGGTCGAGCACAGATACGCAGTATTTT
TRBJ2-3	TRBD2	.	TRBV24-1	CATSEGLAGTQYF	TGTGCCACCAGTGAAGGACTAGCGGGGACGCAGTATTTT
TRBJ1-1	.	.	TRBV21-1	CASSKRGLPEAFF	TGTGCCAGCAGCAAAAGGGGATTACCTGAAGCTTTCTTT
TRBJ2-7	TRBD2	.	TRBV9	CASSETSGYPSYEQYF	TGTGCCAGCAGCGAGACTAGCGGGTATCCCTCCTACGAGCAGTACTTC
TRBJ2-1	TRBD1	.	TRBV3-1/TRBV3-2	CASSRAGGFSDNEQFF	TGTGCCAGCAGCCGGGCAGGGGGCTTTTCGGACAATGAGCAGTTCTTC
TRBJ1-2	TRBD1	.	TRBV24-1	CATSDSRTGGYGYTF	TGTGCCACCAGTGATTCCCGGACAGGTGGTTATGGCTACACCTTC
TRBJ2-7	TRBD2	.	TRBV4-1	CASSQDLTSGSTTDASYEQYF	TGCGCCAGCAGCCAAGATCTTACTAGCGGGTCCACCACCGATGCCTCCTACGAGCAGTACTTC
TRBJ2-7	.	.	TRBV4-1	CASSQDRYYEQYF	TGCGCCAGCAGCCAAGATCGTTACTACGAGCAGTACTTC
TRBJ2-7	.	.	TRBV12-3/TRBV12-4	CASSTALSAKYF	TGTGCCAGCAGTACCGCTTTAAGCGCTAAGTACTTC
TRBJ1-3	.	.	TRBV5-4	CASSFQGSSGNTIYF	TGTGCCAGCAGCTTCCAGGGTAGTAGTGGAAACACCATATATTTT
TRBJ2-7	.	once	TRBV10-3	CAISEEGQLYEQYF	TGTGCCATCAGTGAGGAGGGACAACTCTACGAGCAGTACTTC
TRBJ2-7	.	.	TRBV5-4	CASSPGTPVTYEQYF	TGTGCCAGCAGCCCCGGGACTCCAGTTACCTACGAGCAGTACTTC
TRBJ1-1	.	.	TRBV6-5	CASVKRADMNTEAFF	TGTGCCAGTGTCAAAAGGGCGGACATGAACACTGAAGCTTTCTTT
TRBJ2-7	TRBD1	.	TRBV29-1	CSVSSGTGTYEQYF	TGCAGCGTTTCCTCCGGGACAGGGACCTACGAGCAGTACTTC
TRBJ2-7	.	.	TRBV5-6	CASSHWGDTFPYEQYF	TGTGCCAGCAGCCATTGGGGTGACACCTTCCCCTACGAGCAGTACTTC
TRBJ1-2	TRBD1	.	TRBV5-8	CASSRAGTASNYGYTF	TGTGCCAGCAGTCGTGCCGGGACAGCCTCAAACTATGGCTACACCTTC
TRBJ1-2	.	.	TRBV7-2	CASSPWTEGGYTF	TGTGCCAGCAGCCCTTGGACAGAGGGTGGCTACACCTTC
TRBJ2-1	TRBD2	.	TRBV30	CAWMGGLAGSLSYNEQFF	TGTGCCTGGATGGGAGGACTAGCGGGATCGCTATCCTACAATGAGCAGTTCTTC
TRBJ2-7	TRBD2	.	TRBV7-2	CASSETSGSSYEQYF	TGTGCCAGCAGCGAAACTAGCGGGAGTTCCTACGAGCAGTACTTC
TRBJ2-5	TRBD2	.	TRBV13	CASSLSGKVQETQYF	TGTGCCAGCAGCTTAAGCGGGAAGGTCCAAGAGACCCAGTACTTC
TRBJ2-7	TRBD2	.	TRBV28	CASSQSLTVTSAGAYEQYF	TGTGCCAGCAGTCAAAGCCTGACCGTGACTAGCGCGGGGGCGTACGAGCAGTACTTC
TRBJ1-2	TRBD1	.	TRBV30	CAWRRGRIYGYTF	TGTGCCTGGAGAAGGGGGCGTATCTATGGCTACACCTTC
TRBJ2-1	.	.	TRBV19	CASRSEGGPSYNEQFF	TGTGCCAGTAGAAGTGAGGGGGGTCCCTCCTACAATGAGCAGTTCTTC
TRBJ2-3	TRBD1	.	TRBV6-5	CASSRTGQDTQYF	TGTGCCAGCTCCCGGACAGGGCAAGATACGCAGTATTTT
TRBJ1-2	TRBD1	.	TRBV7-9	CASSLVDRGLRNGYTF	TGTGCCAGCAGCTTAGTTGACAGGGGGTTGAGGAATGGCTACACCTTC
TRBJ1-5	.	once	TRBV19	CASSIKGLGNQPQHF	TGTGCCAGTAGTATTAAGGGGCTCGGCAATCAGCCCCAGCATTTT
TRBJ2-6	.	.	TRBV7-2	CASSLFRESGANVLTF	TGTGCCAGCAGCTTATTTCGCGAATCTGGGGCCAACGTCCTGACTTTC
TRBJ1-1	TRBD1	.	TRBV18	CASSPSTGDTEAFF	TGTGCCAGCTCACCCAGTACAGGGGACACTGAAGCTTTCTTT
TRBJ2-1	.	.	TRBV11-2	CASSLDRAEPHNEQFF	TGTGCCAGCAGCTTAGATCGGGCGGAACCTCACAATGAGCAGTTCTTC
TRBJ1-1	.	.	TRBV5-8	CASSLGFGRGAEAFF	TGTGCCAGCAGCTTGGGTTTCGGCAGGGGTGCTGAAGCTTTCTTT
TRBJ2-1	.	.	TRBV2	CASSGSSYNEQFF	TGTGCCAGCTCTGGGAGCTCCTACAATGAGCAGTTCTTC
TRBJ2-3	.	.	TRBV29-1	CSVQRDYTQYF	TGCAGCGTGCAGCGAGACTATACGCAGTATTTT
TRBJ2-1	TRBD2	.	TRBV5-1	CASSYSSGPYNEQFF	TGCGCCAGCAGCTACTCTAGCGGCCCCTACAATGAGCAGTTCTTC
TRBJ2-1	TRBD1	.	TRBV29-1	CSGTQGADEQFF	TGCAGCGGCACACAGGGGGCGGATGAGCAGTTCTTC
TRBJ1-6	.	once	TRBV10-3	CAISDRGGSPLHF	TGTGCCATCAGTGACAGGGGTGGTTCACCCCTCCACTTT
TRBJ2-5	.	once	TRBV7-9	CASSSRRTQETQYF	TGTGCCAGCAGCTCTCGGAGGACGCAAGAGACCCAGTACTTC
TRBJ1-1	TRBD1	.	TRBV7-9	CASSLDGTGFEAFF	TGTGCCAGCAGCTTAGACGGGACAGGGTTTGAAGCTTTCTTT